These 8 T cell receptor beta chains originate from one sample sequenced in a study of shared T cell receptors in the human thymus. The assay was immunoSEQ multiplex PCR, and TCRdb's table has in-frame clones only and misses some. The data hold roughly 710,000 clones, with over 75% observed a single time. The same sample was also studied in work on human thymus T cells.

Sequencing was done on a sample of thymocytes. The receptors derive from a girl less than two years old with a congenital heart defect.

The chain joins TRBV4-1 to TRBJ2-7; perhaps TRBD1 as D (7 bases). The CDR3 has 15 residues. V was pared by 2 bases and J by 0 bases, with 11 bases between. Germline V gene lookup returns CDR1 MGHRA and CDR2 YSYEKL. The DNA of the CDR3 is TGCGCCAGCAGCCAATCCCAGGGGGGCTCCTACGAGCAGTACTTC. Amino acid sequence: CASSQSQGGSYEQYF.

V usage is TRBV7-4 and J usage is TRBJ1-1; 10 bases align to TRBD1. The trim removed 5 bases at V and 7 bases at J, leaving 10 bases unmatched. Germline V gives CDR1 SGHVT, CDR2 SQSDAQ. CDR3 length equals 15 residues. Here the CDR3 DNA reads TGTGCCAGCAGCGGAACGACAGGGGGCGTTGGTGAAGCTTTCTTT. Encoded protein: CASSGTTGGVGEAFF. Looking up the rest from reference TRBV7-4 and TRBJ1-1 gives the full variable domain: GAGVSQSPRYKVAKRGRDVALRCDSISGHVTLYWYRQTLGQGSEVLTYSQSDAQRDKSGRPSGRFSAERPERSVSTLKIQRTEQGDSAVYLCASSGTTGGVGEAFFGQGTRLTVV.

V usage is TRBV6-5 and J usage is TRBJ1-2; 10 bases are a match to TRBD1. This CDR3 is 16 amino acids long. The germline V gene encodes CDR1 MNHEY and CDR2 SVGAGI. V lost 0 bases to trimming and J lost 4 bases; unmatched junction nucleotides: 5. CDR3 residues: CASSYSLTGGSYGYTF. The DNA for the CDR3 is TGTGCCAGCAGTTACTCGTTGACAGGGGGCTCCTATGGCTACACCTTC.

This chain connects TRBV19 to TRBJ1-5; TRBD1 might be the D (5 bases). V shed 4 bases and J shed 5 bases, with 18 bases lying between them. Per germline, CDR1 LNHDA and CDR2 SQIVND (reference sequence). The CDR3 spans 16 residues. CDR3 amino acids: CASSTRPILRDQPQHF. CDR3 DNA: TGTGCCAGTAGTACAAGGCCTATCCTCAGGGATCAGCCCCAGCATTTT.

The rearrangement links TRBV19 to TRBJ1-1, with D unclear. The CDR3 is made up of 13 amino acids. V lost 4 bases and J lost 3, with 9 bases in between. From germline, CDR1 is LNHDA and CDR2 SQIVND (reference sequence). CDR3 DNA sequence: TGTGCCAGTAGTAGGGCCAAGGACACTGAAGCTTTCTTT. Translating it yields CASSRAKDTEAFF.

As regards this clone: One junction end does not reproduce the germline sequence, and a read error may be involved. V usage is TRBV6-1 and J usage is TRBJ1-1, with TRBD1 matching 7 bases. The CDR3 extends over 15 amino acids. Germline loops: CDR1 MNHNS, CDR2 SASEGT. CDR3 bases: TGTGCCAGCAGCGAAGGGGGCCGCGATGGCACTGAAGCTTTCTTT. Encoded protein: CASSEGGRDGTEAFF.

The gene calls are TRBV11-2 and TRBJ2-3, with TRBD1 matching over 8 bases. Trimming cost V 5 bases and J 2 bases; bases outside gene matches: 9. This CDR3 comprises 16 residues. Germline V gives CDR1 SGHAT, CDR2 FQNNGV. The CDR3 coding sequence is TGTGCCAGCAGCCAAAAACGGACAGGGCTCACAGATACGCAGTATTTT. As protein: CASSQKRTGLTDTQYF.

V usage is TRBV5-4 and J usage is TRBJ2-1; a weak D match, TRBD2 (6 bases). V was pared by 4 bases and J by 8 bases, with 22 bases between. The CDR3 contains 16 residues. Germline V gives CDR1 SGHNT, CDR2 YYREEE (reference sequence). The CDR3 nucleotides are TGTGCCAGCAGCCTGGGAGATTTAGCGGCGGGCGATGAGCAGTTCTTC. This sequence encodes CASSLGDLAAGDEQFF.